The 5 T cell receptor beta chains below were found in one sample sequenced in a study of response to subunit inactivated influenza vaccine. One entry per CDR3 protein results from TCRdb running MiXCR on the RT-PCR reads. This sample has roughly 540,000 distinct CDR3 sequences, with approximately 20% found just once. This sample was also put to use in a study of T cells expressing NK-cell markers. That source notes: UMIs accompanied the 5'RACE template switching by which TCR beta cDNA was made.

The sample was CD4+ T cells sorted from PBMCs, taken approximately 13 days after vaccination. The receptors were gathered from a man in his fifties or sixties who received an inactivated influenza vaccine.

The chain couples TRBV7-2 to TRBJ2-5; TRBD2 is a possible D gene (6 bases). The V end lost 2 bases, the J end lost 5 bases, and 12 bases lay between the germline ends. Per germline, CDR1 SGHTA and CDR2 FQGNSA. The CDR3 covers 14 residues. The CDR3 nucleotides are TGTGCCAGCAGCTTACGGGCTAGCGATGAGACCCAGTACTTC. Encoded protein: CASSLRASDETQYF.

This clonotype has a count of ten or more. The V and J genes are TRBV7-2 and TRBJ1-3; 10 nucleotides align to TRBD1. The V gene's germline CDR1 is SGHTA and CDR2 FQGNSA. Unmatched junction bases numbered 8, after V lost 5 bases and J lost 4 bases. The CDR3 totals 16 residues. CDR3 sequence reads: CASSRAGTGVGNTIYF. In DNA form, the CDR3 reads TGTGCCAGCAGCAGAGCCGGGACAGGGGTCGGAAACACCATATATTTT. Full variable domain (outside the CDR3, taken from reference TRBV7-2 and TRBJ1-3): GAGVSQSPSNKVTEKGKDVELRCDPISGHTALYWYRQSLGQGLEFLIYFQGNSAPDKSGLPSDRFSAERTGGSVSTLTIQRTQQEDSAVYLCASSRAGTGVGNTIYFGEGSWLTVV.

The rearrangement links TRBV5-1 to TRBJ1-1; 7 nucleotides line up with TRBD1. The CDR3 extends over 16 amino acids. The V gene end was trimmed by 0 bases and the J gene end by 5 bases; junction bases not matched to a gene: 10. In germline, CDR1 is SGHRS, CDR2 YFSETQ. CDR3 amino acids: CASSLAQGQPRTEAFF. CDR3 bases: TGCGCCAGCAGCTTGGCCCAGGGACAGCCGAGAACTGAAGCTTTCTTT. Full variable domain (missing parts from reference TRBV5-1 and TRBJ1-1): KAGVTQTPRYLIKTRGQQVTLSCSPISGHRSVSWYQQTPGQGLQFLFEYFSETQRNKGNFPGRFSGRQFSNSRSEMNVSTLELGDSALYLCASSLAQGQPRTEAFFGQGTRLTVV.

This clonotype was found a few times. This rearrangement joins TRBV4-1 to TRBJ1-2; D call uncertain. Trimming took 0 bases from V and 6 from J, leaving 11 bases between them. Germline CDR1 and CDR2: MGHRA and YSYEKL. CDR3 length: 14 residues. CDR3 DNA sequence: TGCGCCAGCAGCCAAGATCGCGTGGGGAATGGCTACACCTTC. Amino acid sequence: CASSQDRVGNGYTF.

This clonotype is a singleton in its sample. The chain couples TRBV6-5 to TRBJ2-7; no clear D. This CDR3 is 14 amino acids long. In germline, CDR1 is MNHEY, CDR2 SVGAGI. Deletions cut 0 bases from V and 6 bases from J, with 12 bases between. In nucleotides, the CDR3 is TGTGCCAGCAGTTACTCTATAGGAAGTCCCGAGCAGTACTTC. Protein sequence: CASSYSIGSPEQYF.